These T cell receptor beta chains were read from a single sample in a study of beta chain features in type 1 diabetes. Clones were sequenced by immunoSEQ multiplex PCR, and TCRdb holds only the in-frame ones, with some missing. The table has 240,000 or so clones, 20% seen once. Sample: naive CD4+ T cells from blood. These receptors all stem from a woman between 40 and 55 years old with type 1 diabetes. Both conserved end residues are part of each CDR3. Fields, in order: V gene, CDR3 length, D gene, J gene, clone size, CDR3 protein, CDR3 DNA. A D gene is named only where the DNA matches it firmly. Size values are once, few and many counts, or a class for expanded clones, and some rows have none.

TRBV28	14	.	TRBJ2-7	.	CASRPSGPPYEQYF	TGTGCCAGCAGGCCGAGCGGACCGCCCTACGAGCAGTACTTC
TRBV5-1	18	.	TRBJ1-4	.	CASSLAGDTAYDNEKLFF	TGCGCCAGCAGCTTGGCCGGTGACACGGCGTACGATAATGAAAAACTGTTTTTT
TRBV10-3	13	TRBD2	TRBJ2-5	few	CAITAREGETQYF	TGTGCCATCACTGCGCGGGAGGGAGAGACCCAGTACTTC
TRBV29-1	13	.	TRBJ1-5	.	CSVGEPGDQPQHF	TGCAGCGTTGGGGAACCGGGGGATCAGCCCCAGCATTTT
TRBV18	15	.	TRBJ2-5	few	CASSPLRQVEETQYF	TGTGCCAGCTCACCACTCCGACAGGTTGAGGAGACCCAGTACTTC
TRBV28	15	TRBD1	TRBJ2-5	.	CASSPPGQPSGTQYF	TGTGCCAGCAGCCCTCCGGGACAGCCCTCCGGGACCCAGTACTTC
TRBV5-1	16	.	TRBJ2-1	few	CASSFLEMNRVDEQFF	TGCGCCAGCAGTTTCCTTGAGATGAACCGCGTTGATGAGCAGTTCTTC
TRBV29-1	13	.	TRBJ1-5	few	CSVEGGDNQPQHF	TGCAGCGTTGAAGGGGGGGACAATCAGCCCCAGCATTTT
TRBV19	14	TRBD1	TRBJ1-1	.	CASSRGQTNTEAFF	TGTGCCAGTAGTAGGGGACAGACGAACACTGAAGCTTTCTTT
TRBV5-4	13	.	TRBJ1-5	.	CASSLQGTQPQHF	TGTGCCAGCAGCTTGCAGGGGACTCAGCCCCAGCATTTT
TRBV29-1	12	.	TRBJ1-2	.	CSVTDSTYGYTF	TGCAGCGTTACCGACAGCACCTATGGCTACACCTTC
TRBV28	16	TRBD1	TRBJ2-7	few	CASSLPGQGRGHEQYF	TGTGCCAGCAGCCTCCCGGGACAGGGAAGGGGCCACGAGCAGTACTTC
TRBV4-3	14	TRBD1	TRBJ2-7	.	CASSQGQGAAEQYF	TGCGCCAGCAGCCAAGGACAGGGGGCGGCCGAGCAGTACTTC
TRBV18	16	.	TRBJ2-1	.	CASSPLGSHRVNEQFF	TGTGCCAGCTCACCCTTAGGGTCACACAGGGTGAATGAGCAGTTCTTC
TRBV25-1	15	.	TRBJ2-7	.	CASSATLQGNYEQYF	TGTGCCAGCAGTGCCACCTTACAGGGTAACTACGAGCAGTACTTC
TRBV29-1	14	TRBD1	TRBJ1-3	.	CSVSRTGDGNTIYF	TGCAGCGTCTCGAGGACAGGGGACGGAAACACCATATATTTT
TRBV18	14	TRBD2	TRBJ2-1	.	CASSPRLARNEQFF	TGTGCCAGCTCACCTAGACTAGCTCGTAATGAGCAGTTCTTC
TRBV18	16	TRBD1	TRBJ2-7	few	CASSPPGQGYYYEQYF	TGTGCCAGCTCACCTCCGGGACAGGGTTACTACTACGAGCAGTACTTC
TRBV30	12	TRBD2	TRBJ2-3	.	CAWTSGGDTQYF	TGTGCCTGGACTAGCGGAGGGGATACGCAGTATTTT
TRBV29-1	12	.	TRBJ1-2	.	CSVSSPSHGYTF	TGCAGCGTTAGTAGTCCCTCGCACGGCTACACCTTC
TRBV6-5	15	.	TRBJ1-1	few	CASRSWESSNTEAFF	TGTGCCAGCAGAAGTTGGGAGTCCTCTAACACTGAAGCTTTCTTT
TRBV29-1	13	.	TRBJ1-5	few	CSVGEPDNQPQHF	TGCAGCGTTGGGGAGCCGGACAATCAGCCCCAGCATTTT
TRBV28	16	TRBD1	TRBJ2-7	once	CASSFFAGTAAGEQYF	TGTGCCAGCAGTTTTTTTGCCGGGACAGCTGCCGGCGAGCAGTACTTC
TRBV2	12	.	TRBJ1-2	few	CASWQGYYGYTF	TGTGCCAGCTGGCAGGGATACTATGGCTACACCTTC
TRBV7-3	15	.	TRBJ2-1	.	CASSLSASTYNEQFF	TGTGCCAGCAGCTTGAGCGCGAGCACCTACAATGAGCAGTTCTTC
TRBV29-1	12	.	TRBJ1-1	.	CSAHLRTVEAFF	TGCAGCGCCCACCTGCGTACAGTTGAAGCTTTCTTT
TRBV5-1	15	TRBD2	TRBJ2-1	few	CASSLVAAGGGEQFF	TGCGCCAGCAGCTTGGTGGCTGCGGGCGGGGGTGAGCAGTTCTTC
TRBV4-2	16	TRBD1	TRBJ1-1	few	CASSPGGLAQNTEAFF	TGTGCCAGCAGCCCAGGGGGGCTGGCGCAGAACACTGAAGCTTTCTTT
TRBV7-3	14	TRBD1	TRBJ1-2	.	CASRPQGGAFPDTF	TGTGCCAGCAGGCCCCAGGGGGGCGCTTTCCCAGACACCTTC